The following is a TCR beta chain sequence with its context. Antigen unknown. Per the germline V gene, CDR1 is KGHSH and CDR2 is LQKENI. The CDR3 totals 14 residues. V lost 6 bases to trimming and J lost 3 bases, with 14 bases between them. These data come from a study of T cell responses to AZD1222 COVID-19 vaccine. General study findings and limits: None of the repertoires were sampled until the peak T cell response had passed.

Sequencing was performed with immunoSEQ multiplex PCR; in TCRdb, only in-frame clones are kept and a portion is missing. The sample records 210,000 or so clones, roughly 91% being singletons. The specimen was peripheral blood, collected on day 0 of MenACWY control vaccination. This chain links TRBV18 with TRBJ1-2; tentatively, D is TRBD1 (5 bases). This clonotype was sampled from an adult in good health. CDR3 sequence (DNA): TGTGCCAGCTCCCCAGTCGACAGAGACTATGGCTACACCTTC. Residues: CASSPVDRDYGYTF.